This TCR beta chain was captured by sequencing in a study of cytomegalovirus exposure and HLA in healthy donors. Looking at the study overall: As released early, the data held 70 million to 100 million unique TCRs from HLA-typed donors. Most donors, more than 80% of 398 genotyped, fell in the Caucasian-associated ancestry cluster.

The CDR3 has 15 amino acids. Losses at the gene ends were 7 bases for V and 7 bases for J; bases not matched to a gene: 11. Germline V gene sequence: CDR1 MDHEN, CDR2 SYDVKM. It was with 60 Vbeta and 13 Jbeta primers that the PCR ran. Profiling relied on immunoSEQ multiplex PCR, and the TCRdb table lists in-frame clones only, not all of them. The sample lists approximately 100,000 clones, under 85% occurring once. The rearrangement uses TRBV28 and TRBJ2-1; 9 positions match TRBD1. Sequences were obtained from PBMCs. The receptor comes from a man aged 35 to 55 in good health and CMV-seropositive. As DNA, the CDR3 is TGTGCCAGCAATCGAAGGACAGGGGCGGGGAATGAGCAGTTCTTC. Translation: CASNRRTGAGNEQFF.